Each of the 8 T cell receptor beta chains below was sequenced from the same sample in a study of Tregs in tolerant kidney transplant recipients. Profiled with immunoSEQ multiplex PCR; TCRdb holds only in-frame clones, not every one. The data hold 85,000 to 100,000 clones, with 93% observed a single time. The input for sequencing was CD4+ T cells from blood, taken before the transplant. Receptor source: a human donor who received a combined kidney and bone marrow transplant.

In its sample, this clone was seen a few times. V is TRBV19 and J is TRBJ1-4; D is uncertain. Germline CDR1 LNHDA, CDR2 SQIVND (reference sequence). V was pared by 8 bases and J by 7 bases, with 17 bases between. This CDR3 has 14 amino acids. The CDR3 nucleotides read TGTGCCAGTTGTAAGACACAGTCTGGTGAAAAACTGTTTTTT. It encodes CASCKTQSGEKLFF.

The CDR3 DNA reads TGCGCCAGCAGCTTGGAGGGTAGCGGGGGAGATGAGCAGTTCTTC. It yields the protein CASSLEGSGGDEQFF. The J gene is TRBJ2-1, the V gene TRBV5-1; 9 bases are shared with TRBD2. CDR3 length: 15 amino acids. V trimming: 0 bases; J trimming: 8 bases; junction bases outside the gene matches: 6. Germline values: CDR1 SGHRS, CDR2 YFSETQ.

Concerning this clone: Other DNA sequences from this sample encode an identical CDR3 as well. This chain links TRBV4-1 with TRBJ1-6; weak D call: TRBD1 (6 bases). Per germline, CDR1 MGHRA and CDR2 YSYEKL. The CDR3 has 15 residues. Trimming took 3 bases from V and 7 from J, leaving 13 bases between them. DNA for the CDR3: TGCGCCAGCAGCCACGAAGACAGGACCAATTCACCCCTCCACTTT. It translates to CASSHEDRTNSPLHF.

The chain recombines TRBV4-2 with TRBJ1-1; D is perhaps TRBD1 (5 bases). Per the germline V gene, CDR1 is LGHNA and CDR2 is YNFKEQ. The CDR3 spans 15 residues. Trimming removed 0 bases from V and 4 bases from J, with 12 bases in between. CDR3 coding DNA: TGTGCCAGCAGCCAAGATGTAGGGGTTGGCACTGAAGCTTTCTTT. The encoded protein is CASSQDVGVGTEAFF.

The chain is built from TRBV7-2 and TRBJ1-5; no reliable D call. Germline CDR1 is SGHTA and CDR2 is FQGNSA. Trimming removed 5 bases at V and 3 bases at J, with 14 bases between. This CDR3 has 15 amino acids. The CDR3 sequence: CASSRRSGSNQPQHF. In DNA, the CDR3 is TGTGCCAGCAGCCGGCGGTCGGGGTCCAATCAGCCCCAGCATTTT.

CDR3 loop: CASSLERGSFSEQYF. The DNA for the CDR3 is TGTGCCAGCAGCTTGGAGCGGGGTTCCTTTAGCGAGCAGTACTTC. The chain couples TRBV5-6 to TRBJ2-7; TRBD2 matches at 7 bases. Germline CDR1 is SGHDT and CDR2 is YYEEEE. J gave up 6 bases and V 0 bases, and 9 bases lay outside the gene matches. The CDR3 is 15 amino acids.

J is TRBJ1-2 and V is TRBV2; D unresolved. The germline CDR1 and CDR2 sequences are SNHLY and FYNNEI. Trimming stripped 4 bases from V and 8 bases from J, with 11 bases between. The CDR3 spans 12 residues. The CDR3 here is CASSARRAGYTF. The CDR3, as DNA: TGTGCCAGCAGTGCCCGGCGGGCAGGCTACACCTTC.

The gene calls are TRBV7-2 and TRBJ2-1, with 9 bases fitting TRBD2. After removal of 0 bases from V and 9 bases from J, the junction contained 9 bases not matched to a gene. Per the germline V gene, CDR1 is SGHTA and CDR2 is FQGNSA. The CDR3 runs 16 residues. CDR3 DNA: TGTGCCAGCAGCTTAGCGCGGCGGGGGGGCCGCTTTGAGCAGTTCTTC. Its translation: CASSLARRGGRFEQFF.